This T cell receptor (beta chain) was captured by sequencing in a study of T cell changes during pregnancy in multiple sclerosis. Clones were sequenced by immunoSEQ multiplex PCR, and TCRdb holds only the in-frame ones, with some missing. The sample lists 25,000 to 35,000 clones; about nine tenths were seen once. V was trimmed by 6 bases and J by 1 base, leaving 9 bases between them. Looked up from germline, CDR1 is MDHEN and CDR2 is SYDVKM. This CDR3 comprises 13 residues. This receptor was obtained from a female donor with multiple sclerosis, enrolled in a pregnancy study. V usage is TRBV28 and J usage is TRBJ1-1, with D unresolved. The sequencing used CD8+ T cells from peripheral blood mononuclear cells, collected in the first trimester of pregnancy. DNA for the CDR3: TGTGCCAGCAGAGCAGGTACGAACACTGAAGCTTTCTTT. This encodes CASRAGTNTEAFF.